Below are 22 T cell receptor beta chains sequenced from a single sample in a study of T cells in Graves' hyperthyroidism and ophthalmopathy. Researchers took RNA transcripts and amplified the TCR beta CDR3 regions from them. The HTBI primer set drove a first-round RT-PCR of the TCR CDR3. TCRdb re-called the multiplex PCR reads through MiXCR, storing one row per CDR3 protein. The data contain 270,000 or so distinct CDR3 sequences, 15% of them singletons. The specimen sequenced was blood. The receptors derive from a woman in her 50s with Graves' hyperthyroidism that later progressed to Graves' ophthalmopathy.

This clonotype was counted ten times or more. The rearrangement uses TRBV28 and TRBJ2-7, with unresolved D. CDR1 is MDHEN and CDR2 is SYDVKM in the germline V gene. The CDR3 is 11 residues long. Trimming took off 5 bases at V and 9 bases at J, with 11 bases between the two ends. The CDR3, as DNA: TGTGCCAGCAGTCCACGGGTCGGGCAGTACTTC. This translates into CASSPRVGQYF. Full variable domain (missing parts from reference TRBV28 and TRBJ2-7): DVKVTQSSRYLVKRTGEKVFLECVQDMDHENMFWYRQDPGLGLRLIYFSYDVKMKEKGDIPEGYSVSREKKERFSLILESASTNQTSMYLCASSPRVGQYFGPGTRLTVT.

As for this clonotype: The conserved phenylalanine or tryptophan is not found at the CDR3 terminus, so this likely reflects a read error. The V and J genes are TRBV11-1 and TRBJ2-2; D is tentatively TRBD1 or TRBD2 (5 bases each). Trimming cost V 0 bases and J 4 bases, with 12 bases left between them. This CDR3 has 16 amino acids. The germline V gene encodes CDR1 SGHAT and CDR2 FQDESV (reference sequence). The CDR3 spells CASSLAFRGGTGELFS. The DNA of the CDR3 is TGTGCCAGCAGCTTAGCATTTCGTGGGGGCACCGGGGAGCTGTTTTCT.

This clonotype was counted a few times. This chain connects TRBV7-3 to TRBJ2-1; D ambiguous. There are 16 residues in the CDR3. V was cut by 4 bases and J by 4 bases, with 17 bases left in between. The germline V gene encodes CDR1 SGHTA and CDR2 FQGTGA. The CDR3 here is CASSSPAKGLYNEQFF. CDR3 DNA sequence: TGTGCCAGCAGCTCCCCAGCGAAGGGTCTTTACAATGAGCAGTTCTTC.

In this sample, this clonotype turned up many times. The J gene is TRBJ1-6, the V gene TRBV20-1, with 11 bases fitting TRBD1. The CDR3 has 20 amino acids. CDR1 DFQATT and CDR2 SNEGSKA come from the germline V gene (reference sequence). Unmatched junction bases numbered 19, after V lost 2 bases and J lost 7 bases. CDR3 nucleotide sequence: TGCAGTGCTAGAACGGACAGGGGGCGCTTAGAAAGAGGGCGGAATTCACCCCTCCACTTT. Translation: CSARTDRGRLERGRNSPLHF.

The rearrangement joins TRBV3-1 to TRBJ1-5, with D maybe TRBD1 (6 bases). The germline V gene encodes CDR1 LGHDT and CDR2 YNNKEL (reference sequence). The CDR3 extends over 13 amino acids. V lost 3 bases and J 7 bases, leaving 10 bases between the germline ends. The CDR3 DNA is TGTGCCAGCAGCCATCCAGGGGTCCAGCCCCAGCATTTT. This codes for CASSHPGVQPQHF.

This clonotype was counted ten times or more. The rearrangement links TRBV5-1 to TRBJ2-7, with D hard to call. Trimming stripped 0 bases from V and 4 bases from J, with 11 bases between. Germline values: CDR1 SGHRS, CDR2 YFSETQ. This CDR3 spans 14 amino acids. The CDR3 reads CASSLGWQIYEQYF. The CDR3 DNA reads TGCGCCAGCAGCTTGGGTTGGCAAATTTACGAGCAGTACTTC.

The V call is TRBV24-1, the J call TRBJ2-5, with D unclear. Per germline, CDR1 KGHDR and CDR2 SFDVKD. Trimming removed 3 bases from V and 1 base from J, with 11 bases in between. The CDR3 runs to 15 residues. CDR3 loop: CATSDPSSGQETQYF. CDR3 DNA sequence: TGTGCCACCAGTGATCCCTCATCCGGCCAAGAGACCCAGTACTTC.

A few counts support this clonotype. The junction differs from germline at one of its ends, possibly a read error. The chain recombines TRBV27 with TRBJ2-1; D unclear. Germline V gene sequence: CDR1 MNHEY, CDR2 SMNVEV (reference sequence). The CDR3 spans 15 residues. The CDR3 nucleotides are TGTGCCAACAGTCCCCCCGACTCTACCTACAATGAGCAGTTCTTC. Its translation is CANSPPDSTYNEQFF.

The table lists this clonotype with many counts. This chain joins TRBV6-2 or TRBV6-3 and TRBJ1-1; 7 positions match TRBD1. Germline CDR1 MNHEY, CDR2 SVGEGT. The CDR3 has 14 amino acids. V lost 6 bases and J lost 4; bases outside the gene matches: 8. The CDR3 bases are TGTGCCAGCAGACCGACAGGGTATGGCACTGAAGCTTTCTTT. Protein product: CASRPTGYGTEAFF.

V gene TRBV5-1 combines with J gene TRBJ1-2; TRBD1 aligns across 10 bases. The V gene's germline CDR1 is SGHRS and CDR2 YFSETQ. This CDR3 region has 15 residues. With 0 bases clipped from V and 7 bases from J, the junction kept 6 bases outside the gene matches. DNA of the CDR3: TGCGCCAGCAGCTTGGCTGCGACAGGGGGCCTTGGCTACACCTTC. Its translation: CASSLAATGGLGYTF.

Ten or more counts support this clonotype. The chain combines TRBV28 with TRBJ1-5; D not certain. The germline V gene has CDR1 MDHEN and CDR2 SYDVKM. The CDR3 runs to 16 residues. The ends were cut back, 3 bases at V and 0 bases at J, with 12 bases in the middle. CDR3 sequence: CASSFERASSNQPQHF. The CDR3 bases are TGTGCCAGCAGTTTCGAGAGAGCTAGTAGCAATCAGCCCCAGCATTTT.

This clonotype has more than one count but fewer than ten. DNA for the CDR3: TGTGCCAGCTCACCGACCGGAGGAACAGGGGCGTCCTATGGCTACACCTTC. It codes for CASSPTGGTGASYGYTF. The V call is TRBV18, the J call TRBJ1-2, with 7 bases aligning to TRBD1. V gave up 3 bases and J gave up 4 bases; unmatched junction bases: 14. The CDR3 is made up of 17 amino acids. Germline-derived CDR1 and CDR2 are KGHSH and LQKENI. Complete variable domain (other parts from reference TRBV18 and TRBJ1-2): NAGVMQNPRHLVRRRGQEARLRCSPMKGHSHVYWYRQLPEEGLKFMVYLQKENIIDESGMPKERFSAEFPKEGPSILRIQQVVRGDSAAYFCASSPTGGTGASYGYTFGSGTRLTVV.

This clonotype was seen more than once but under ten times. One junction end does not reproduce the germline sequence, and a read error may be involved. This chain links TRBV24-1 with TRBJ2-5; TRBD2 might be the D (5 bases). The CDR3 consists of 15 residues. Per germline, CDR1 KGHDR and CDR2 SFDVKD. CDR3 in DNA: TGTGCCACCAGTGATTGCCCCCCGCCAAAACTAGGCCTCAACTTC. It specifies CATSDCPPPKLGLNF.

This clonotype appeared many times. The chain couples TRBV5-1 to TRBJ2-1; perhaps TRBD2 as D (6 bases). CDR3 size: 14 residues. CDR1 and CDR2 (germline): SGHRS, YFSETQ. V dropped 0 bases and J dropped 6 bases, with 10 bases sitting between them. The CDR3 nucleotides are TGCGCCAGCAGCTTGGCGGGGGAAAGCAATGAGCAGTTCTTC. Translating it yields CASSLAGESNEQFF.

The sample holds many counts of this clonotype. The rearrangement links TRBV10-3 to TRBJ1-2, with TRBD1 matching 9 bases. The CDR3 has 13 residues. Germline assignment: CDR1 ENHRY and CDR2 SYGVKD. V lost 7 bases and J lost 5; bases outside the gene matches: 5. CDR3 in DNA: TGTGCCATCAATCCGGGACAGGGATATGGCTACACCTTC. Its protein product is CAINPGQGYGYTF.

This clonotype was counted a few times. This rearrangement joins TRBV4-2 to TRBJ1-5; D might be TRBD1 (5 bases). This CDR3 region has 15 residues. CDR1 is LGHNA, CDR2 YNFKEQ, per germline. V was shortened by 4 bases and J by 1 base, with 11 bases between the two germline ends. CDR3 sequence: CASSPRDESNQPQHF. In DNA, the CDR3 is TGTGCCAGCAGCCCCCGGGACGAAAGCAATCAGCCCCAGCATTTT.

This clonotype occurred a few times. V usage is TRBV14 and J usage is TRBJ1-1; D is perhaps TRBD1 (5 bases). Germline V gives CDR1 SGHDN, CDR2 FVKESK. The CDR3 is 16 amino acids. V was clipped by 0 bases and J by 5 bases, with 16 bases between them. As DNA, the CDR3 is TGTGCCAGCAGCCAAGATTACGGCATCCGGGGGACTGAAGCTTTCTTT. Protein product: CASSQDYGIRGTEAFF.

This clonotype was counted a few times. J is TRBJ2-5 and V is TRBV3-1, with D perhaps matching TRBD2 (6 bases). The CDR3 runs 13 residues. V was cut by 5 bases and J by 3 bases, with 10 bases left in between. In germline, CDR1 is LGHDT, CDR2 YNNKEL (reference sequence). The DNA of the CDR3 is TGTGCCAGCAGCAGGGGACTTAAAGAGACCCAGTACTTC. Encoded protein: CASSRGLKETQYF.

This clonotype has at least ten counts. One end of the junction is discordant with germline, which a read error may explain. The J gene is TRBJ2-7, the V gene TRBV7-9; the D gene is possibly TRBD2 (6 bases). There are 14 residues in the CDR3. The V gene's germline CDR1 is SEHNR and CDR2 FQNEAQ (reference sequence). CDR3 DNA: TGTGCCAGCAGCCCCCGGGAGTTCAACTACGGGCAGTACTTC. Translated, it gives CASSPREFNYGQYF. Drawing the rest from reference TRBV7-9 and TRBJ2-7, the complete variable domain is DTGVSQNPRHKITKRGQNVTFRCDPISEHNRLYWYRQTLGQGPEFLTYFQNEAQLEKSRLLSDRFSAERPKGSFSTLEIQRTEQGDSAMYLCASSPREFNYGQYFGPGTRLTVT.

This clonotype was recorded at least ten times. The rearrangement uses TRBV18 and TRBJ1-4; 7 positions match TRBD1. The ends lost 1 base at V and 2 bases at J; junction bases unmatched: 4. Per the germline V gene, CDR1 is KGHSH and CDR2 is LQKENI. The CDR3 is 16 amino acids. CDR3: CASSPLRGQTNEKLFF. For the CDR3, the DNA is TGTGCCAGCTCACCACTGAGGGGGCAGACTAATGAAAAACTGTTTTTT.

In its sample, this clonotype was seen many times. The CDR3 nucleotides are TGTGCCAGCAGGACAGGGGGCGAAAAACTGTTTTTT. Its translation: CASRTGGEKLFF. V is TRBV27 and J is TRBJ1-4, with TRBD1 identical over 10 bases. V dropped 6 bases and J dropped 8; count of bases not matched to a gene: 0. The CDR3 runs to 12 residues. Germline CDR1 is MNHEY and CDR2 is SMNVEV (reference sequence).

This clonotype was counted ten times or more. V and J are TRBV20-1 and TRBJ2-7; D possibly corresponds to TRBD1 (5 bases). This CDR3 is 13 amino acids long. V gave up 2 bases and J gave up 6 bases, with 14 bases separating them. Germline values: CDR1 DFQATT, CDR2 SNEGSKA (reference sequence). The CDR3 protein is CSARSPKGLEQYF. The CDR3 DNA reads TGCAGTGCTAGATCGCCGAAGGGGCTCGAGCAGTACTTC.